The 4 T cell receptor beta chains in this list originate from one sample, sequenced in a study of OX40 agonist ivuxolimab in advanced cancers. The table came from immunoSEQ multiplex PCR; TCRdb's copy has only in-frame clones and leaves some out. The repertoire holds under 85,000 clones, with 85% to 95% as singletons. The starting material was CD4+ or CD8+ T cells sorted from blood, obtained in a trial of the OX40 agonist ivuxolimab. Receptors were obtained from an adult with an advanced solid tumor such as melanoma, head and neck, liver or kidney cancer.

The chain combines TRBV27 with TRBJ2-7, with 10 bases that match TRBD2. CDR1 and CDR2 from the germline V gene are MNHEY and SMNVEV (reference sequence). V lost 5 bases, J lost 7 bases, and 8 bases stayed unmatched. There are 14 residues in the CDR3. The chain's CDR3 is CASSQGLAAFEQYF. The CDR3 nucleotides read TGTGCCAGCAGTCAAGGACTAGCGGCGTTTGAGCAGTACTTC.

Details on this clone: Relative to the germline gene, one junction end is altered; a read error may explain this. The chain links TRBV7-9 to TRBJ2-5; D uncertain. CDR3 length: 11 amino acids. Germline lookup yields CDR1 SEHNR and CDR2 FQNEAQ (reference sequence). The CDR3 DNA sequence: TGTGCCAGCAGCCCTGGGTCTACCTTTCACTTC. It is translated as CASSPGSTFHF.

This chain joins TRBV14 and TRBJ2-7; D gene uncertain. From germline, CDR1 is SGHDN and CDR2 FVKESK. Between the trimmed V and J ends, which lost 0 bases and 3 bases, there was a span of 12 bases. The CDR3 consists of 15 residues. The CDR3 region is CASSQDTGPNYEQYF. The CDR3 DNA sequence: TGTGCCAGCAGCCAAGATACTGGACCCAACTACGAGCAGTACTTC.

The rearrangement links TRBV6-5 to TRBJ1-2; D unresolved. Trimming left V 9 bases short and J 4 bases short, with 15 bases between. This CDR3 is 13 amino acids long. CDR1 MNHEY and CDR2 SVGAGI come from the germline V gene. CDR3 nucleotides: TGTGCCAGTAGTAGCTTTGCTATCTATGGCTACACCTTC. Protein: CASSSFAIYGYTF.